One and the same sample provided the 28 T cell receptor beta chains below, sequenced in a study of CXCR3-negative and CXCR3-positive naive CD8 T cells. UMI-labeled TRB cDNA libraries were prepared by 5' RACE. TCRdb reanalyzed the 5' RACE reads, giving one entry per CDR3 protein sequence and no DNA. The listing contains some 7,000 distinct CDR3 sequences. The sample was naive CXCR3- CD8+ T cells from blood. Subset denoted: CD45RO-CCR7+CD27+CD95- naive CD8+ T cells lacking CXCR3 (TNR3-). The source of these receptors is a human donor in good health. Some clones in this sample may be carry-over from other donors' samples.

The J gene is TRBJ2-7, the V gene TRBV11-2; the TCRdb D gene call, TRBD2, has no DNA to confirm it. Germline values: CDR1 SGHAT, CDR2 FQNNGV. The CDR3 is made up of 15 amino acids. The CDR3: CASSFGLDFEYEQYF. Drawing the rest from reference TRBV11-2 and TRBJ2-7, the complete variable domain is EAGVAQSPRYKIIEKRQSVAFWCNPISGHATLYWYQQILGQGPKLLIQFQNNGVVDDSQLPKDRFSAERLKGVDSTLKIQPAKLEDSAVYLCASSFGLDFEYEQYFGPGTRLTVT.

The chain couples TRBV27 to TRBJ2-1; the D call of TRBD1 rests on TCRdb alone, since no DNA is present to check it. Per the germline V gene, CDR1 is MNHEY and CDR2 is SMNVEV (reference sequence). The CDR3 totals 15 residues. CDR3 residues: CASSLEGQGYNEQFF.

The V and J genes are TRBV21-1 and TRBJ1-2. TRBV21-1 is a pseudogene. This CDR3 has 12 amino acids. CDR3 loop: CASSWAHYGYTF.

This clonotype shows up as medium-sized by frequency. This sequence joins TRBV15 and TRBJ2-1; TCRdb names TRBD2, which stays unverified in the absence of DNA. The CDR3 consists of 18 residues. Germline V CDR1 and CDR2: LNHNV, YYDKDF (reference sequence). The CDR3: CATSDPGTSGIKDNEQFF.

This clonotype registers medium-sized by frequency. J is TRBJ1-1 and V is TRBV5-1. The CDR3 extends over 12 amino acids. CDR1 and CDR2 from the germline V gene are SGHRS and YFSETQ. CDR3 loop: CASSAEGAEAFF.

J is TRBJ1-5 and V is TRBV2. This CDR3 comprises 13 residues. Germline assignment: CDR1 SNHLY and CDR2 FYNNEI. CDR3 region: CASSESGGQPQHF.

This chain's CDR3 is CASSYGREVWNEQFF. V gene TRBV6-2 or TRBV6-3 combines with J gene TRBJ2-1; the TCRdb call, TRBD2, lacks DNA for checking. Germline CDR1 MNHEY, CDR2 SVGEGT. This CDR3 comprises 15 residues.

Frequency places this clonotype as medium-sized. The chain carries TRBV11-2 and TRBJ2-7; checking the TCRdb D call of TRBD1 is not possible without DNA. The V gene's germline CDR1 is SGHAT and CDR2 FQNNGV. CDR3 length: 15 residues. The chain's CDR3 is CASSFATGTTYEQYF.

The CDR3 reads CASSLGLAGEGDTQYF. This chain links TRBV11-3 with TRBJ2-3; TCRdb reports TRBD2, a call that lacks DNA to check it against. The CDR3 totals 16 residues. Germline assignment: CDR1 SGHNT and CDR2 YENEEA.

The chain's CDR3 is CASSPNTYEQYF. The genes are TRBV28 and TRBJ2-7. The germline V gene has CDR1 MDHEN and CDR2 SYDVKM. The CDR3 contains 12 residues.

This clonotype is labeled medium-sized based on frequency. V and J are TRBV20-1 and TRBJ2-7; checking the TCRdb D call of TRBD1 is not possible without DNA. CDR1 and CDR2 from the germline V gene are DFQATT and SNEGSKA (reference sequence). The CDR3 covers 16 residues. CDR3 sequence: CSAREGGRVSSYEQYF.

The V call is TRBV28, the J call TRBJ2-3; the TRBD2 assignment by TCRdb is unverifiable without DNA. This CDR3 region has 16 residues. From germline, CDR1 is MDHEN and CDR2 SYDVKM. The CDR3 region is CASSFELTGGGDTQYF.

Its frequency marks this clonotype as medium-sized (0.01 to 0.1%). V usage is TRBV20-1 and J usage is TRBJ2-7; TCRdb proposes TRBD1, but this gene call is untestable without DNA. CDR1 is DFQATT and CDR2 is SNEGSKA in the germline V gene (reference sequence). The CDR3 has 14 residues. This CDR3 reads CSARDLSGVWGEYF.

The J gene is TRBJ1-1, the V gene TRBV19. CDR1 LNHDA and CDR2 SQIVND come from the germline V gene (reference sequence). The CDR3 contains 15 residues. This CDR3 reads CASSIVVKGWTEAFF.

This rearrangement joins TRBV19 to TRBJ2-1; TCRdb outputs TRBD2, but without DNA this stays unchecked. Germline CDR1 is LNHDA and CDR2 is SQIVND (reference sequence). CDR3 length: 19 amino acids. CDR3 sequence reads: CARQNSVGSESRSYNEQFF.

In terms of frequency, this clonotype is medium-sized (0.01 to 0.1%). Here the CDR3 reads CAISEGDRRNTGELFF. The chain carries TRBV10-3 and TRBJ2-2; the D call of TRBD1 rests on TCRdb alone, since no DNA is present to check it. The CDR3 runs to 16 residues. Germline V lookup: CDR1 ENHRY, CDR2 SYGVKD.

V gene TRBV23-1 combines with J gene TRBJ2-7; TCRdb proposes TRBD1, but this gene call is untestable without DNA. TRBV23-1 is filed as an ORF, its function uncertain. The CDR3 extends over 15 amino acids. CDR3 in amino acids: CASTPRAGDHYEQYF.

In terms of frequency, this clonotype is medium-sized. The chain carries TRBV19 and TRBJ1-1; the D gene TCRdb calls, TRBD1, cannot be checked with no DNA. The length of the CDR3 is 14 residues. CDR1 is LNHDA and CDR2 is SQIVND in the germline V gene (reference sequence). CDR3 loop: CASSLGTVNTEAFF.

This clonotype is medium-sized (0.01 to 0.1%) by frequency. This chain connects TRBV7-9 to TRBJ2-7; TCRdb's assignment of TRBD1 cannot be checked, as there is no DNA. CDR3 size: 13 residues. CDR1 and CDR2 from the germline V gene are SEHNR and FQNEAQ (reference sequence). The CDR3: CASSLGGRGEQYF.

The chain links TRBV21-1 to TRBJ1-5; the TRBD1 assignment by TCRdb is unverifiable without DNA. TRBV21-1 is labeled a pseudogene. The CDR3 contains 15 residues. CDR3 residues: CASSMGQGSNQPQHF.

This clonotype is labeled medium-sized (0.01 to 0.1%) based on frequency. The rearrangement links TRBV29-1 to TRBJ1-2; no DNA is available, so the TRBD1 call from TCRdb remains unchecked. Germline lookup yields CDR1 SQVTM and CDR2 ANQGSEA. The CDR3 contains 13 residues. This CDR3 reads CSVVGWGADGYTF.

The rearrangement joins TRBV5-5 to TRBJ2-1; TCRdb proposes TRBD1, but this gene call is untestable without DNA. Germline V gives CDR1 SGHKS, CDR2 YYEKEE (reference sequence). The CDR3 spans 13 residues. CDR3 amino acids: CASSSQDGGEQFF. The full variable domain, with the rest looked up from reference TRBV5-5 and TRBJ2-1, is DAGVTQSPTHLIKTRGQQVTLRCSPISGHKSVSWYQQVLGQGPQFIFQYYEKEERGRGNFPDRFSARQFPNYSSELNVNALLLGDSALYLCASSSQDGGEQFFGPGTRLTVL.

The chain links TRBV7-3 to TRBJ1-6; checking the TCRdb D call of TRBD1 is not possible without DNA. The CDR3 is made up of 15 amino acids. Germline V gene data show CDR1 as SGHTA and CDR2 as FQGTGA. The CDR3 region is CASSLTPGSGSPLHF.

This chain connects TRBV10-3 to TRBJ2-6; TCRdb outputs TRBD1, but without DNA this stays unchecked. CDR3 size: 17 residues. Germline CDR1 reads ENHRY; CDR2 reads SYGVKD. CDR3 sequence reads: CAISATGQVTGANVLTF.

This rearrangement joins TRBV5-1 to TRBJ2-2; TCRdb gives TRBD1 as the D gene, but with no DNA this cannot be confirmed. The CDR3 sequence is 16 residues long. The germline gives CDR1 SGHRS, CDR2 YFSETQ. The CDR3: CASSSVQQQGDGELFF.

By frequency, this clonotype is medium-sized. This rearrangement joins TRBV20-1 to TRBJ2-7; the TCRdb D gene call, TRBD2, has no DNA to confirm it. This CDR3 spans 14 amino acids. The V gene's germline CDR1 is DFQATT and CDR2 SNEGSKA (reference sequence). The chain's CDR3 is CSASDRDFSYEQYF.

CDR3 protein: CSATPPDRTYEQYF. This rearrangement joins TRBV29-1 to TRBJ2-7; TCRdb reports TRBD1, a call that lacks DNA to check it against. The CDR3 extends over 14 amino acids. Germline values: CDR1 SQVTM, CDR2 ANQGSEA.

The V call is TRBV20-1, the J call TRBJ2-1; TCRdb's D call, TRBD2, is unchecked because there is no DNA. CDR3 length equals 16 residues. The germline CDR1 and CDR2 sequences are DFQATT and SNEGSKA (reference sequence). CDR3 loop: CSASGGLAGAYNEQFF.